This T cell receptor (beta chain) emerged from a study of long-term antiretroviral therapy in people with HIV. CDR3 size: 15 residues. Trimming took 4 bases from V and 7 from J, leaving 16 bases between them. The germline V gene has CDR1 MDHEN and CDR2 SYDVKM. This was the immunoSEQ v3.0 assay at survey level. Here immunoSEQ multiplex PCR was the method, and the copy in TCRdb shows in-frame clones only, minus some. The data hold thousands of clones, with roughly two thirds observed a single time. The source of this sequence is a man aged 40-49 years with HIV. This specimen consisted of unsorted PBMCs, obtained 0.2 years after starting antiretroviral therapy. J is TRBJ2-2 and V is TRBV28; tentative D call: TRBD1 (5 bases). The CDR3 reads CASSSQGKVGGELFF. CDR3 coding DNA: TGTGCCAGCAGTTCTCAGGGAAAGGTCGGCGGGGAGCTGTTTTTT.